This TCR beta chain was captured by sequencing in a study of T cell responses to AZD1222 COVID-19 vaccine. Whole-study context: Second-dose timings of about 4 or about 12 weeks were pooled.

Assay used: immunoSEQ multiplex PCR; TCRdb lists only in-frame clones, some missing. The sample shows over 85,000 clones, around 86% of them seen only once. V lost 4 bases to trimming and J lost 7 bases; unmatched junction nucleotides: 12. The CDR3 is made up of 16 amino acids. From germline, CDR1 is MNHNY and CDR2 SVGAGI (reference sequence). Findings and limits, study-wide: Among vaccine-associated CD4 TCRs, coverage spanned spike, with dominance at 160-218 and 743-854. The study found Spike-specific TCR breadth and depth rose after two AZD1222 doses.

A word on this clone: No antigen is known for it.

This chain links TRBV6-6 with TRBJ2-1; TRBD1 matches at 8 bases. The sample here was peripheral blood, taken on day 0 of AZD1222 vaccination. The TCR originated in an adult in good health. For the CDR3, the DNA is TGTGCCAGCAGTTCAAGAGGACAGGGAGGCTTTAATGAGCAGTTCTTC. Translation: CASSSRGQGGFNEQFF.